This T cell receptor (beta chain) was sequenced during a study of cytomegalovirus exposure and HLA in healthy donors. General observations from the study: Within a later analysis, the majority of CMV-associated TCR beta chains appeared HLA-restricted.

This clone was seen more than once but under ten times. Antigen unknown. The germline V gene encodes CDR1 KGHSH and CDR2 LQKENI. This CDR3 contains 13 residues. V lost 0 bases to trimming and J lost 6 bases, with 8 bases between them. It was with 60 Vbeta and 13 Jbeta primers that the PCR ran. Only in-frame clones appear in the TCRdb table, and some are missing; sequencing was by immunoSEQ multiplex PCR. The data show 130,000 to 150,000 clones, 60% to 85% seen once. Sequencing was carried out using PBMCs. The sequence derives from a man younger than 35 in good health and CMV-seronegative. This sequence joins TRBV18 and TRBJ1-2; D is ambiguous. CDR3 nucleotide sequence: TGTGCCAGCTCACCACCGCTAGAAAATGGCTACACCTTC. As protein: CASSPPLENGYTF.